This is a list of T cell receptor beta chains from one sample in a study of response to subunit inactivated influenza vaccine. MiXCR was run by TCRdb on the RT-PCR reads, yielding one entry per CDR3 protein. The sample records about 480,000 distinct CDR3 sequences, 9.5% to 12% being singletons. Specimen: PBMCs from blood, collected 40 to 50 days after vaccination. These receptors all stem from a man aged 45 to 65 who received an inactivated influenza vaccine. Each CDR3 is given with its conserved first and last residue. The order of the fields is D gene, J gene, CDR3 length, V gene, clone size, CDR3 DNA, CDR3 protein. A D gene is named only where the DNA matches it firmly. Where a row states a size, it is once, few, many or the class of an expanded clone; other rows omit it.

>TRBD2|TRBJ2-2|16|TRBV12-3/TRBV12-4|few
TGTGCCAGCATTCCTAGCGGGACTAGGGGCACCGGGGAGCTGTTTTTT
CASIPSGTRGTGELFF
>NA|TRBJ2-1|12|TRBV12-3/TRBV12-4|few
TGTGCCAGCAGTTACCTAGCCGATGAGCAGTTCTTC
CASSYLADEQFF
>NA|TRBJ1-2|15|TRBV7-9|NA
TGTGCCAGCAGCTTTCCACAGGCGACCTCCTATGGCTACACCTTC
CASSFPQATSYGYTF
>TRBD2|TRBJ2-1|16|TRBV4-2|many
TGTGCCAGCAGCCAAGATTGGCTAGCGGGAAGGAATGAGCAGTTCTTC
CASSQDWLAGRNEQFF
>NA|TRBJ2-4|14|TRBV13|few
TGTGCCAGCAGCATCAGGGTCTGGGGGAACATTCAGTACTTC
CASSIRVWGNIQYF
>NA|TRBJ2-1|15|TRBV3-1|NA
TGTGCCAGCAGCCAAGAAGGTTGGCAGTACAATGAGCAGTTCTTC
CASSQEGWQYNEQFF
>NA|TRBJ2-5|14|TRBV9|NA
TGTGCCAGCAGCGCTGATTGGAGCCAAGAGACCCAGTACTTC
CASSADWSQETQYF
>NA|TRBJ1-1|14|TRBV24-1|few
TGTGCCACCAGTCTGGGACGGGGAAACACTGAAGCTTTCTTT
CATSLGRGNTEAFF
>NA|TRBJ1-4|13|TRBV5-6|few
TGTGCCAGCAGCTTGTCATGGAATGAAAAACTGTTTTTT
CASSLSWNEKLFF
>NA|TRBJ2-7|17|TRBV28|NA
TGTGCCAGCATCAACACTCCTGATCGGCAAACCTCCTACGAGCAGTACTTC
CASINTPDRQTSYEQYF
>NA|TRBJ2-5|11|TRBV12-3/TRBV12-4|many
TGTGCCAGCAGCTTAGTGGAGACCCAGTACTTC
CASSLVETQYF
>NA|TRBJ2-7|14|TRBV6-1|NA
TGTGCCAGCAGTCCTTGGACAGTCTCCTACGAGCAGTACTTC
CASSPWTVSYEQYF
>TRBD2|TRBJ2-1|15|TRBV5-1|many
TGCGCCAGCAGCTACTTAGGCGGGAGCTACAATGAGCAGTTCTTC
CASSYLGGSYNEQFF
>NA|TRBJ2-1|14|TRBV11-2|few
TGTGCCAGCAGCTCAGTACAGGGTTCGGGTGAGCAGTTCTTC
CASSSVQGSGEQFF
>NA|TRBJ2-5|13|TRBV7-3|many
TGTGCCAGCAGCTTAGGTCCCCTGGGGACCCAGTACTTC
CASSLGPLGTQYF
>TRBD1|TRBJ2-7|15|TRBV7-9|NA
TGTGCCAGCAGCTTGAGGGACAGGGCTCCCTACGAGCAGTACTTC
CASSLRDRAPYEQYF
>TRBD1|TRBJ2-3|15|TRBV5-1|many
TGCGCCAGCAGCTGGACAGGGTATCCCACAGATACGCAGTATTTT
CASSWTGYPTDTQYF
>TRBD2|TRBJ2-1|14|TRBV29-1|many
TGCAGCGTTGTCCTGGGACTAGCGAGGAATGAGCAGTTCTTC
CSVVLGLARNEQFF
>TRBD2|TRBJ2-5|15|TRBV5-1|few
TGCGCCAGCAGCTTGGGGGGGGGACGGGAAGAGACCCAGTACTTC
CASSLGGGREETQYF
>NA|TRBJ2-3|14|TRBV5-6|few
TGTGCCAGCAGCTTGGCACAGTACACAGATACGCAGTATTTT
CASSLAQYTDTQYF
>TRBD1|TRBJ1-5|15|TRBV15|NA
TGTGCCACCAGGCCAACAGGGGGTGGTTATCAGCCCCAGCATTTT
CATRPTGGGYQPQHF
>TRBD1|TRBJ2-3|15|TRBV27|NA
TGTGCCAGCAGTTTATGGACAGGGCAAACAGATACGCAGTATTTT
CASSLWTGQTDTQYF
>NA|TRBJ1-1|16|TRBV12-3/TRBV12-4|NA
TGTGCCAGCAGTTTGGCCGGACTGGTTGGGAAGACTGAAGCTTTCTTT
CASSLAGLVGKTEAFF
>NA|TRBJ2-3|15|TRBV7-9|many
TGTGCCAGCAGCTTAAGGGCTTTGAGCACAGATACGCAGTATTTT
CASSLRALSTDTQYF
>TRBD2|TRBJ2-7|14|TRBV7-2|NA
TGTGCCAGCAGGAAAGGACTAGCGGGATACGAGCAGTACTTC
CASRKGLAGYEQYF
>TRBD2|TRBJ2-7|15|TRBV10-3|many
TGTGCCATCAGTGAGTCGAAACTAGCGGGAGGCGAGCAGTACTTC
CAISESKLAGGEQYF
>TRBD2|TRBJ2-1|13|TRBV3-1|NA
TGTGCCAGCAGCCGTACCCTAGCGGGCGAGCAGTTCTTC
CASSRTLAGEQFF
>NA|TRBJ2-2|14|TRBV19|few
TGTGCCAGTAGTATAGACGGCTTCACCGGGGAGCTGTTTTTT
CASSIDGFTGELFF
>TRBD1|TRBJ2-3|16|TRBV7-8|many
TGTGCCAGCAGTTACCCCGGGACAGGATACACAGATACGCAGTATTTT
CASSYPGTGYTDTQYF
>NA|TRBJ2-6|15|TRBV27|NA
TGTGCCAGCAGTCCAACAGTGTCTGGGGCCAACGTCCTGACTTTC
CASSPTVSGANVLTF
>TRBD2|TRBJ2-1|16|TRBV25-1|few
TGTGCCAGCAGTGAGTCTAGCGGGTGGTCCTACAATGAGCAGTTCTTC
CASSESSGWSYNEQFF
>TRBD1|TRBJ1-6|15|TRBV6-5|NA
TGTGCCAGCAGTTACGCCGGGACAGGGGTGACACCCCTCCACTTT
CASSYAGTGVTPLHF
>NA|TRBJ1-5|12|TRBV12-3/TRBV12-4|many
TGTGCCAGCAGTCCTGAGAATCAGCCCCAGCATTTT
CASSPENQPQHF
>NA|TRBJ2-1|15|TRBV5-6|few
TGTGCCAGCAAAAGACAGATGAGCTCCTACAATGAGCAGTTCTTC
CASKRQMSSYNEQFF
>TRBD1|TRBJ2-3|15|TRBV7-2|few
TGTGCCAGCAGCTTAGAGGACAGGGGTGGGGATACGCAGTATTTT
CASSLEDRGGDTQYF
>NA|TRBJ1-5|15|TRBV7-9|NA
TGTGCCAGCAGTTTGGGGGACGGTAGCAATCAGCCCCAGCATTTT
CASSLGDGSNQPQHF
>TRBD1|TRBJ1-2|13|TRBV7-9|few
TGTGCCAGCAGAGACAGGGGGGACTATGGCTACACCTTC
CASRDRGDYGYTF
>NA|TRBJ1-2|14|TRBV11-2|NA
TGTGCCAGCAGCTTAGATACGCGGGGCAAAGGCTACACCTTC
CASSLDTRGKGYTF
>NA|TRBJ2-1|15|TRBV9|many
TGTGCCAGCAGCGTAGCTTTACGGGAATACAATGAGCAGTTCTTC
CASSVALREYNEQFF
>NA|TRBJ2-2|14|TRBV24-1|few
TGTGCCACCAGTGATTACAGGATCGGAGGGGAGCTGTTTTTT
CATSDYRIGGELFF
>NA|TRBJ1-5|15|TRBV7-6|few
TGTGCCAGCAGCCTAGGGGGGGGCGCGGGTCAGCCCCAGCATTTT
CASSLGGGAGQPQHF
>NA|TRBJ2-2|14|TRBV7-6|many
TGTGCCAGCACCCCTTGGGCGGACACCGGGGAGCTGTTTTTT
CASTPWADTGELFF
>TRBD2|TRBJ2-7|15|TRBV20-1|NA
TGCAGTGCACCAAGACCGGGACTAGCGGGAGGCGAGCAGTACTTC
CSAPRPGLAGGEQYF
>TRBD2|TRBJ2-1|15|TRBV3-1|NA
TGTGCCAGCAGCCCCGGACTAGTTCCCTACAATGAGCAGTTCTTC
CASSPGLVPYNEQFF
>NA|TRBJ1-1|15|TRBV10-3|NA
TGTGCCATCAGGGTCAGGGGAGACGGGAACACTGAAGCTTTCTTT
CAIRVRGDGNTEAFF